The 16 T cell receptor beta chains below all came from one sample that was sequenced in a study of blood T cells in healthy people across ages. With a J-beta primer mix and a sample-barcoded 5' primer, a second PCR ran about 6 to 11 cycles. TCRdb re-called the 5' RACE reads through MiXCR, storing one row per CDR3 protein. The sample holds 1.4 million or so distinct CDR3 sequences, approximately 43% seen once. The sample comprised blood. All receptors come from a woman younger than 35 in good health.

This rearrangement joins TRBV5-1 to TRBJ2-1; no firm D call. CDR1 and CDR2 (germline): SGHRS, YFSETQ. V lost 1 base and J lost 7, with 9 bases in between. The CDR3 totals 13 residues. The CDR3 loop reads CASSLSQTNEQFF. The CDR3 DNA reads as TGCGCCAGCAGCTTGTCTCAGACAAATGAGCAGTTCTTC.

The chain is built from TRBV2 and TRBJ1-2; D unresolved. Between the trimmed V and J ends, which lost 10 bases and 0 bases, there was a span of 15 bases. CDR1 and CDR2 from the germline V gene are SNHLY and FYNNEI. The CDR3 loop spans 14 amino acids. In DNA form, the CDR3 reads TGTGCCATGGAGGCGGCGCAAGCTAACTATGGCTACACCTTC. This translates into CAMEAAQANYGYTF.

The chain couples TRBV5-1 to TRBJ1-1; D unclear. Per germline, CDR1 SGHRS and CDR2 YFSETQ. The CDR3 contains 13 residues. Between the trimmed V and J ends, which lost 2 bases and 10 bases, there was a span of 15 bases. The CDR3 here is CASSFSGGEGAFF. Written as DNA, the CDR3 is TGCGCCAGCAGCTTTTCCGGTGGGGAGGGAGCTTTCTTT.

In the case of this clonotype: An end of the junction does not agree with germline; a read error may underlie this. J is TRBJ2-4 and V is TRBV7-9, with TRBD1 matching 8 bases. The J call may be in error: the DNA end matches TRBJ2-7 better. Germline V CDR1 and CDR2: SEHNR, FQNEAQ (reference sequence). The CDR3 sequence is 14 residues long. CDR3 sequence reads: CAGSIWTGSYEQYF. The CDR3 DNA sequence: TGTGCCGGCAGCATCTGGACAGGGTCCTACGAGCAGTACTTC.

CDR3: CASSEPRTGTVAIEQFF. CDR3 DNA sequence: TGTGCCAGCAGTGAACCTCGGACAGGGACGGTGGCGATTGAGCAGTTCTTC. V usage is TRBV25-1 and J usage is TRBJ2-1, with 8 bases lining up with TRBD1. CDR1 is MGHDK and CDR2 is SYGVNS in the germline V gene. The CDR3 extends over 17 amino acids. J was trimmed by 9 bases and V by 2 bases; bases with no gene match: 15.

This clonotype was observed a handful of times. The chain joins TRBV6-5 to TRBJ2-7; D is uncertain. V lost 3 bases and J lost 6, with 15 bases in between. The CDR3 runs 14 residues. The germline V gene encodes CDR1 MNHEY and CDR2 SVGAGI. CDR3 nucleotide sequence: TGTGCCAGCAGTTATGGGCTGGGTTCAGGCGAGCAGTACTTC. It yields the protein CASSYGLGSGEQYF.

This clonotype was detected only a few times. The rearrangement uses TRBV20-1 and TRBJ2-3; D perhaps matches TRBD2 (6 bases). Germline lookup yields CDR1 DFQATT and CDR2 SNEGSKA (reference sequence). V was cut by 3 bases and J by 2 bases, with 12 bases left in between. The CDR3 has 14 amino acids. CDR3 sequence: CSASGTLFTDTQYF. The CDR3, as DNA: TGCAGTGCTAGTGGGACTCTCTTCACAGATACGCAGTATTTT.

The chain is built from TRBV5-1 and TRBJ2-7; the match to TRBD2 covers 14 bases. CDR1 is SGHRS and CDR2 is YFSETQ in the germline V gene. Unmatched junction bases numbered 7, after V lost 5 bases and J lost 3 bases. The CDR3 contains 16 residues. The DNA for the CDR3 is TGCGCCAGCAGTGGGACTAGCGGGAGTTGGAACTACGAGCAGTACTTC. As protein: CASSGTSGSWNYEQYF.

This chain links TRBV2 with TRBJ2-2; TRBD1 matches at 7 bases. The V segment lost 6 bases and the J segment 7 bases; nucleotides outside the gene matches: 11. The germline CDR1 and CDR2 sequences are SNHLY and FYNNEI. The CDR3 covers 15 residues. The CDR3 nucleotides read TGTGCCAGCAGATCATTAGGGGGCCCTGGCGGGGAGCTGTTTTTT. This codes for CASRSLGGPGGELFF.

V and J are TRBV9 and TRBJ1-2; tentative D call: TRBD1 (6 bases). V lost 3 bases and J 4 bases, leaving 22 bases between the germline ends. CDR1 is SGDLS, CDR2 YYNGEE, per germline. CDR3 length: 17 residues. CDR3 residues: CASSAPDLGADIYGYTF. The CDR3 DNA sequence: TGTGCCAGCAGCGCCCCCGATTTGGGGGCGGATATCTATGGCTACACCTTC.

The chain uses TRBV4-3 and TRBJ2-1; 7 bases line up with TRBD2. V trimming: 1 base; J trimming: 4 bases; junction bases outside the gene matches: 7. Germline V gene sequence: CDR1 LGHNA, CDR2 YSLEER. The length of the CDR3 is 16 residues. The CDR3 nucleotides read TGCGCCAGCAGCCAAGGCGTGCCTAGCGGTTACAATGAGCAGTTCTTC. Translated: CASSQGVPSGYNEQFF.

The gene calls are TRBV28 and TRBJ1-1; D is uncertain. CDR1 and CDR2 from the germline V gene are MDHEN and SYDVKM. CDR3 size: 13 residues. V was trimmed by 4 bases and J by 5 bases, leaving 11 bases between them. CDR3 nucleotides: TGTGCCAGCAGTTCCTACAGATTTACTGAAGCTTTCTTT. Translation gives CASSSYRFTEAFF.

This clonotype was detected only a few times. In DNA, the CDR3 is TGCAGTGCTAGGGGACAGGAGTACTACAATGAGCAGTTCTTC. It encodes CSARGQEYYNEQFF. The rearrangement uses TRBV20-1 and TRBJ2-1; 8 bases agree with TRBD1. From germline, CDR1 is DFQATT and CDR2 SNEGSKA (reference sequence). With V trimmed by 3 bases and J by 3 bases, 4 bases remained unmatched. CDR3 size: 14 residues.

Regarding this clonotype: A junction end diverges from the germline sequence, so it may reflect a read error. The V and J genes are TRBV20-1 and TRBJ1-1; 9 bases agree with TRBD1. The CDR3 consists of 16 residues. Germline V gene data show CDR1 as DFQATT and CDR2 as SNEGSKA (reference sequence). The CDR3 DNA sequence: TGCAGTACTAGCCCCAAGGAGGCGAACAGGGGGCCTGAAGCTTTCTTT. This gives the protein CSTSPKEANRGPEAFF.

This clonotype was seen a handful of times. J is TRBJ1-6 and V is TRBV28; 7 nucleotides agree with TRBD1. The germline CDR1 and CDR2 sequences are MDHEN and SYDVKM. The CDR3 contains 14 residues. V shed 6 bases and J 5 bases; nucleotides not matched to a gene: 4. The CDR3 DNA follows: TGTGCCAGCAGACCGGGACAGAATAATTCACCCCTCCACTTT. Translated, it gives CASRPGQNNSPLHF.

This clonotype was found a few times. The rearrangement links TRBV7-2 to TRBJ2-3; 12 nucleotides agree with TRBD2. Trimming removed 5 bases from V and 2 bases from J; junction bases left unmatched: 5. Germline V CDR1 and CDR2: SGHTA, FQGNSA. The CDR3 covers 16 residues. In nucleotides, the CDR3 is TGTGCCAGCAGCCTCCGGACTAGCGGGATCACAGATACGCAGTATTTT. Protein product: CASSLRTSGITDTQYF. The variable domain in full, completed from reference TRBV7-2 and TRBJ2-3, reads GAGVSQSPSNKVTEKGKDVELRCDPISGHTALYWYRQSLGQGLEFLIYFQGNSAPDKSGLPSDRFSAERTGGSVSTLTIQRTQQEDSAVYLCASSLRTSGITDTQYFGPGTRLTVL.